This passage covers 11 T cell receptor beta chains from one sample sequenced in a study of cytomegalovirus exposure and HLA in healthy donors. Amplification used 60 Vbeta primers and 13 Jbeta primers. Clones were sequenced by immunoSEQ multiplex PCR, and TCRdb holds only the in-frame ones, with some missing. The repertoire holds more than 85,000 clones, with around 87% as singletons. Sequences were obtained from PBMCs. These receptors were taken from a man aged 35-49 years in good health and CMV-seronegative.

The chain employs TRBV13 and TRBJ2-7; D possibly corresponds to TRBD1 (6 bases). The germline V gene encodes CDR1 PRHDT and CDR2 FYEKMQ (reference sequence). V lost 0 bases to trimming and J lost 5 bases, with 11 bases between them. The CDR3 totals 14 residues. In nucleotides, the CDR3 is TGTGCCAGCAGCTTAGGCCGGGACATCCACGAGCAGTACTTC. This gives the protein CASSLGRDIHEQYF.

V usage is TRBV6-6 and J usage is TRBJ2-1; 8 bases align to TRBD1. CDR1 and CDR2 from the germline V gene are MNHNY and SVGAGI (reference sequence). The CDR3 covers 14 residues. V shed 6 bases and J 2 bases; nucleotides not matched to a gene: 3. The CDR3, as DNA: TGTGCCAGCAGCAGGGGACAGGCCTACAATGAGCAGTTCTTC. This sequence encodes CASSRGQAYNEQFF.

The chain links TRBV6-5 to TRBJ1-2; 11 bases fit TRBD1. J lost 4 bases, V lost 2 bases, and 3 bases had no gene match. This CDR3 comprises 15 residues. Germline loops: CDR1 MNHEY, CDR2 SVGAGI. CDR3 DNA sequence: TGTGCCAGCAGTTACAGGGACAGGGGGGGCTATGGCTACACCTTC. Translation gives CASSYRDRGGYGYTF.

The V call is TRBV2, the J call TRBJ2-1; D gene unclear. V lost 4 bases, J lost 1 base, and 8 bases lay in between. The germline CDR1 and CDR2 sequences are SNHLY and FYNNEI. The CDR3 is 14 amino acids. The CDR3 loop reads CASSAVASYNEQFF. DNA for the CDR3: TGTGCCAGCAGTGCGGTAGCTTCCTACAATGAGCAGTTCTTC.

The J gene is TRBJ1-6, the V gene TRBV6-5; D not resolved. This CDR3 contains 15 residues. Germline V gene sequence: CDR1 MNHEY, CDR2 SVGAGI. The V and J ends lost 5 bases and 4 bases respectively, with 12 bases between them. The CDR3 DNA sequence: TGTGCCAGCAGTACAGAGTCCGGATATAATTCACCCCTCCACTTT. It is translated as CASSTESGYNSPLHF.

The gene calls are TRBV27 and TRBJ1-6; D perhaps matches TRBD1 (6 bases). CDR1 MNHEY and CDR2 SMNVEV come from the germline V gene (reference sequence). CDR3 length equals 15 residues. Trimming pared 3 bases from V and 10 bases from J, leaving 16 bases between. The CDR3 coding sequence is TGTGCCAGCAGTTTTGCCCAGGGGTTGGTGTCACCCCTCCACTTT. Amino acids: CASSFAQGLVSPLHF.

This chain uses TRBV7-2 with TRBJ2-1; 9 bases align to TRBD2. In germline, CDR1 is SGHTA, CDR2 FQGNSA. The CDR3 loop spans 14 amino acids. With V trimmed by 3 bases and J by 8 bases, 5 bases remained unmatched. The CDR3 sequence: CASSLRGGLDEQFF. In nucleotides, the CDR3 is TGTGCCAGCAGCTTGCGGGGGGGCCTAGATGAGCAGTTCTTC.

The J gene is TRBJ1-5, the V gene TRBV19; tentative D call: TRBD1 (6 bases). Looked up from germline, CDR1 is LNHDA and CDR2 is SQIVND (reference sequence). V was shortened by 4 bases and J by 5 bases, with 18 bases between the two germline ends. This CDR3 is 16 amino acids long. Written as DNA, the CDR3 is TGTGCCAGTAGTAAGATGGGACCTCAGGGGTATCAGCCCCAGCATTTT. Translated: CASSKMGPQGYQPQHF.

This sequence joins TRBV6-1 and TRBJ1-2, with 11 bases identical to TRBD1. V dropped 1 base and J dropped 4; count of bases not matched to a gene: 8. The CDR3 is 17 amino acids. Germline CDR1 MNHNS, CDR2 SASEGT. DNA of the CDR3: TGTGCCAGCAGTGAAGTCCCTCGGACAGGGGGCGTCTATGGCTACACCTTC. It codes for CASSEVPRTGGVYGYTF.

The CDR3 here is CSVGAGGNEKLFF. The CDR3 DNA is TGCAGCGTTGGGGCAGGGGGAAATGAAAAACTGTTTTTT. The J gene is TRBJ1-4, the V gene TRBV29-1, with TRBD1 identical over 7 bases. Per the germline V gene, CDR1 is SQVTM and CDR2 is ANQGSEA. The CDR3 extends over 13 amino acids. The junction had 4 bases not matched to a gene; V was cut back by 4 bases and J by 5 bases.

The V and J genes are TRBV6-5 and TRBJ1-6, with 10 bases lining up with TRBD1. V lost 8 bases to trimming and J lost 5 bases; unmatched junction nucleotides: 6. Per germline, CDR1 MNHEY and CDR2 SVGAGI. The CDR3 sequence is 15 residues long. CDR3 residues: CASGLDRGDNSPLHF. The CDR3 DNA is TGTGCCAGCGGCTTGGACAGGGGGGATAATTCACCCCTCCACTTT.